Listed below are T cell receptor beta chains from one sample, sequenced in a study of blood T cell repertoires in COVID-19. The data were produced by immunoSEQ multiplex PCR, yet TCRdb's version contains in-frame clones alone and is incomplete. The table lists about 45,000 clones, approximately 80% of them singletons. Sequenced: peripheral blood. The receptors here all came from a human donor in a cohort sampled during active COVID-19. Each CDR3 is given with its conserved first and last residue. D genes are given only for firm matches. Not all rows give a size; the values are once, few, many and, for expanded clones, a class.

clone_size j_call d_call v_call cdr3_nt cdr3_aa
NA TRBJ1-2 NA TRBV30 TGTGCCTGGAGTCGGGGGGATGGCTATGGCTACACCTTC CAWSRGDGYGYTF
NA TRBJ1-1 TRBD1 TRBV9 TGTGCCAGCAGCGTAGGTAGAGGGACAGGGAATCCGAACACTGAAGCTTTCTTT CASSVGRGTGNPNTEAFF
NA TRBJ2-3 TRBD2 TRBV28 TGTGCCAGCAGATATTCTAGCGGGAGAACGACAGATACGCAGTATTTT CASRYSSGRTTDTQYF
NA TRBJ2-1 TRBD2 TRBV3-1/TRBV3-2 TGTGCCAGCAGCCAAGGACGTGGGACTAGCCTTGGTAATGAGCAGTTCTTC CASSQGRGTSLGNEQFF
few TRBJ2-3 TRBD2 TRBV6-2/TRBV6-3 TGTGCCAGCAGGCCTACTAGCGCGGGCACAGATACGCAGTATTTT CASRPTSAGTDTQYF
NA TRBJ1-1 NA TRBV12-3/TRBV12-4 TGTGCCAGCAGTTTATTCAGGAACACTGAAGCTTTCTTT CASSLFRNTEAFF
NA TRBJ2-3 NA TRBV30 TGTGCCTGGAGTTTGACTGGAGGATACACAGATACGCAGTATTTT CAWSLTGGYTDTQYF
once TRBJ2-7 TRBD2 TRBV6-5 TGTGCCAGCAGGCGACTAGCGGGAGGTTCCGAGCAGTACTTC CASRRLAGGSEQYF
NA TRBJ2-5 NA TRBV3-1/TRBV3-2 TGTGCCAGCAGCCAAGGAACAGGCGGAAAAGAGACCCAGTACTTC CASSQGTGGKETQYF
NA TRBJ2-1 NA TRBV4-3 TGCGCCAGCAGCCAAGAAAAGGCAGGGTACAATGAGCAGTTCTTC CASSQEKAGYNEQFF
few TRBJ2-1 NA TRBV6-4 TGTGCCAGCAGCCCGGGTCTAGCGCCCTCCTACAATGAGCAGTTCTTC CASSPGLAPSYNEQFF
NA TRBJ2-1 TRBD2 TRBV11-2 TGTGCCAGCAGCCCGAGGAGCGGGAGGGGGAATGAGCAGTTCTTC CASSPRSGRGNEQFF
NA TRBJ1-2 TRBD1 TRBV4-3 TGCGCCAGCAGCCAAGATCGGGGCCAGACAGGGGGGTATGGCTACACCTTC CASSQDRGQTGGYGYTF
few TRBJ1-1 NA TRBV28 TGTGCCAGCCTTCCTCCGGGACACCCGGCTTTCTTT CASLPPGHPAFF
NA TRBJ2-1 NA TRBV5-5 TGTGCCAGCTACCGGGAGATCTCCTACAATGAGCAGTTCTTC CASYREISYNEQFF
NA TRBJ2-2 TRBD2 TRBV9 TGTGCCAGCAGCGTAGGGTTAGCGGGAAACACCGGGGAGCTGTTTTTT CASSVGLAGNTGELFF
NA TRBJ1-2 NA TRBV12-3/TRBV12-4 TGTGCCAGCAGCTCCGGGAGGGGATATGGCTACACCTTC CASSSGRGYGYTF
NA TRBJ1-3 TRBD1 TRBV6-6 TGTGCCAGCAGCTACGGGCGGGACAGGTCTGGAAACACCATATATTTT CASSYGRDRSGNTIYF
once TRBJ2-7 TRBD2 TRBV28 TGTGCCAGCAGTTTTAGCCATAGGGCTAGCGGTTCCTACGAGCAGTACTTC CASSFSHRASGSYEQYF
few TRBJ1-4 NA TRBV2 TGTGCCAGCAGCTCGGGACCGGGGGGAAAACTGTTTTTT CASSSGPGGKLFF
NA TRBJ2-7 TRBD1 TRBV2 TGTGCCAGCAGAGTGCGGACGACAGGGAACGAGCAGTACTTC CASRVRTTGNEQYF
NA TRBJ2-7 TRBD1 TRBV7-3 TGTGCCAGCAGCCTGGGACAGGGGGGCACCTACGAGCAGTACTTC CASSLGQGGTYEQYF
NA TRBJ2-7 NA TRBV10-3 TGTGCCATCAGTGCTCCGGGGATCCACGAGCAGTACTTC CAISAPGIHEQYF
NA TRBJ2-3 TRBD2 TRBV9 TGTGCCAGCAGCGTAGCCCCGGGGGGGAGGGCCCAGTATTTT CASSVAPGGRAQYF
NA TRBJ1-1 NA TRBV7-9 TGTGCCAGCAGCATTACACAGGTTAACACTGAAGCTTTCTTT CASSITQVNTEAFF
NA TRBJ2-3 NA TRBV7-3 TGTGCCAGCAGCTTATCGGCGGGATTCGGGGAAGATACGCAGTATTTT CASSLSAGFGEDTQYF
NA TRBJ2-7 TRBD2 TRBV28 TGTGCCAGCACCGGGGGGGCCCTCTACGAGCAGTACTTC CASTGGALYEQYF
NA TRBJ2-5 NA TRBV4-3 TGCGCCAGCAGCCAAGACAGGGCGCAGGAGACCCAGTACTTC CASSQDRAQETQYF
few TRBJ2-3 NA TRBV19 TGTGCCAGTAGGAAGAGGGTTACAAGATCCAGAGATACGCAGTATTTT CASRKRVTRSRDTQYF
NA TRBJ2-3 NA TRBV3-1/TRBV3-2 TGTGCCAGCAGCCAAGATCGGGGGGATACGCAGTATTTT CASSQDRGDTQYF
NA TRBJ2-2 NA TRBV5-1 TGCGCCAGCAGCTCTTCTAGAGTGACCGGGGAGCTGTTTTTT CASSSSRVTGELFF
few TRBJ1-2 TRBD1 TRBV4-3 TGCGCCAGCAGCCAAGATTTAGGGACAGGGAACTATGGCTACACCTTC CASSQDLGTGNYGYTF
once TRBJ2-1 TRBD2 TRBV5-1 TGCGCCAGCACCCGCGAGCCCCAAGGACTAGGAAATGAGCAGTTCTTC CASTREPQGLGNEQFF
NA TRBJ2-2 TRBD1 TRBV11-3 TGTGCCAGCAGCGAGAGACAGGGGGCGGAAGTATCCGGGGAGCTGTTTTTT CASSERQGAEVSGELFF
NA TRBJ2-3 NA TRBV11-3 TGTGCCAGCAGCAAACGGGAGACAGTCACAGATACGCAGTATTTT CASSKRETVTDTQYF
NA TRBJ1-1 TRBD1 TRBV30 TGTGCCTGGACCCGTCCCGGGACAGGGAGGAACACTGAAGCTTTCTTT CAWTRPGTGRNTEAFF
NA TRBJ2-7 NA TRBV27 TGTGCCAGCAGTTTCGACACGAGCTCCTACGAGCAGTACTTC CASSFDTSSYEQYF
NA TRBJ2-5 NA TRBV12-5 TGTGCTAGTGGTTTGTTACAGGGAAAGACCCAGTACTTC CASGLLQGKTQYF
NA TRBJ1-4 TRBD1 TRBV29-1 TGCAGCGCCCGGGGGACAGGAGGCAGTGAAAAACTGTTTTTT CSARGTGGSEKLFF
NA TRBJ1-5 NA TRBV28 TGTGCCAGCGGGGACTGGCCCCAGCATTTT CASGDWPQHF
NA TRBJ1-2 NA TRBV28 TGTGCCAGGGCACGAGGGGGATATGGCTACACCTTC CARARGGYGYTF